The T cell receptor beta chain under discussion was sequenced for a study of shared clonotypes between healthy human individuals. The study, taken as a whole, reports: Clonotype sharing levels among donors were expected to vary with sequencing depth. A handful of donors shared approximately 5% of their naive CD4 clonotypes.

This CDR3 region has 17 residues. Germline V gene data show CDR1 as MNHNS and CDR2 as SASEGT. V was shortened by 2 bases and J by 2 bases, with 17 bases between the two germline ends. This clone was observed at least ten times. Its antigen is still unknown. In the original workflow: ImmunoSEQ gave junction-only sequences without quality scores, so filtering differed. The protocol was immunoSEQ multiplex PCR, while the TCRdb copy is restricted to in-frame clones and leaves out a portion. V and J calls and clone size are as listed in that table; D and trimming were resolved from the DNA. The repertoire consists of approximately 340,000 clones, with 74% occurring once and the leading ten covering 10%.

The specimen sequenced was memory CD4+ T cells sorted from blood. Subset: CD45RA-negative fraction. The origin of this receptor is a man in his thirties or forties in good health. The rearrangement uses TRBV6-1 and TRBJ2-3; D possibly corresponds to TRBD2 (6 bases). The CDR3 here is CASSEIGRRAHTDTQYF. The DNA for the CDR3 is TGTGCCAGCAGTGAAATTGGGAGGAGGGCGCACACAGATACGCAGTATTTT.